This T cell receptor (beta chain) was profiled in a study of T cell responses to AZD1222 COVID-19 vaccine. To note about this clone: What it binds is unknown.

V shed 3 bases and J shed 5 bases, with 23 bases lying between them. This CDR3 has 16 residues. The germline gives CDR1 DFQATT, CDR2 SNEGSKA (reference sequence). Clones were sequenced by immunoSEQ multiplex PCR, and TCRdb holds only the in-frame ones, with some missing. The sample has around 100,000 clones; 80% to 90% are singletons. Study results and limitations: Just a handful of AZD1222 recipients were seropositive at baseline. The study sampled repertoires only after the peak T cell response. Most donors were white British and more were female, and clonal diversity was possibly underestimated.

The J gene is TRBJ2-7, the V gene TRBV20-1, with D possibly being TRBD2 (6 bases). The source was peripheral blood, collected on day 0 of AZD1222 vaccination. This TCR came from an adult in good health. CDR3 protein: CSASSLLAAPLDEQYF. The DNA of the CDR3 is TGCAGTGCTAGTTCTCTTTTAGCGGCCCCTCTGGACGAGCAGTACTTC.